The T cell receptor (beta chain) under discussion was sequenced for a study of T cell repertoires in cytomegalovirus infection. V was pared by 5 bases and J by 5 bases, with 19 bases between. The germline V gene has CDR1 LNHDA and CDR2 SQIVND (reference sequence). The CDR3 loop spans 15 amino acids. TCRdb recomputed calls from the reads with MiXCR, one row per CDR3 protein. This table has 450,000 to 600,000 distinct CDR3 sequences, 11% appearing once. This clonotype was counted only a few times. V gene TRBV19 combines with J gene TRBJ2-7, with D uncertain. The clonotype originates from a human donor in good health (CMV status not recorded). Some clones in this sample may be carry-over from other donors' samples. The sequenced material came from PBMCs. The CDR3 protein is CASSELHGGPNEQYF. CDR3 nucleotide sequence: TGTGCCAGTAGTGAATTACACGGCGGACCGAACGAGCAGTACTTC.